This passage covers 15 T cell receptor beta chains from one sample sequenced in a study of shared clonotypes between healthy human individuals. Method: immunoSEQ multiplex PCR; TCRdb's copy keeps in-frame clones and lacks some. The sample lists under 600,000 clones; about 80% were seen once. Sequencing used PBMCs. The receptors originated from a woman in her forties in good health. Some clones in this sample may be carry-over from other donors' samples.

The V call is TRBV5-6, the J call TRBJ1-2, with 10 bases that match TRBD1. Per the germline V gene, CDR1 is SGHDT and CDR2 is YYEEEE. V shed 4 bases and J 6 bases; nucleotides not matched to a gene: 3. This CDR3 has 13 residues. The CDR3 sequence is CASSVDRGHGYTF. In nucleotides, the CDR3 is TGTGCCAGCAGCGTAGACAGGGGGCATGGCTACACCTTC.

This clone was seen just once. CDR3 bases: TGTGCCAGCGCTAAATGGGGCGCAGAAAAACTGTTTTTT. This encodes CASAKWGAEKLFF. The chain combines TRBV2 with TRBJ1-4; TRBD1 is a possible D gene (5 bases). Trimming took 8 bases from V and 8 from J, leaving 15 bases between them. The CDR3 spans 13 residues. CDR1 SNHLY and CDR2 FYNNEI come from the germline V gene. Drawing the rest from reference TRBV2 and TRBJ1-4, the complete variable domain is EPEVTQTPSHQVTQMGQEVILRCVPISNHLYFYWYRQILGQKVEFLVSFYNNEISEKSEIFDDQFSVERPDGSNFTLKIRSTKLEDSAMYFCASAKWGAEKLFFGSGTQLSVL.

The chain recombines TRBV2 with TRBJ1-2; D perhaps matches TRBD1 (6 bases). The germline V gene has CDR1 SNHLY and CDR2 FYNNEI. This CDR3 is 13 amino acids long. V lost 4 bases, J lost 6 bases, and 12 bases lay in between. CDR3 loop: CASSGGTIDGYTF. The CDR3 DNA is TGTGCCAGCAGTGGGGGGACAATCGATGGCTACACCTTC.

The gene calls are TRBV2 and TRBJ2-5, with 8 bases that match TRBD2. This CDR3 contains 15 residues. Germline assignment: CDR1 SNHLY and CDR2 FYNNEI. With V trimmed by 5 bases and J by 3 bases, 8 bases remained unmatched. CDR3 bases: TGTGCCAGCAGTCAAGAGGTAGCGGGAAAAGAGACCCAGTACTTC. Translated, it gives CASSQEVAGKETQYF.

The chain links TRBV28 to TRBJ1-4; D possibly corresponds to TRBD1 (5 bases). The CDR3 has 16 amino acids. The V gene's germline CDR1 is MDHEN and CDR2 SYDVKM. V was clipped by 5 bases and J by 0 bases, with 13 bases between them. CDR3 sequence reads: CASSPRGGATNEKLFF. The CDR3 nucleotides are TGTGCCAGCAGTCCCCGGGGCGGGGCAACTAATGAAAAACTGTTTTTT.

Regarding this clone: In the same sample, other DNA sequences code for this CDR3. The chain is built from TRBV28 and TRBJ1-2; the D is unclear. The V and J ends lost 3 bases and 4 bases respectively, with 6 bases between them. Germline loops: CDR1 MDHEN, CDR2 SYDVKM. The CDR3 runs to 12 residues. CDR3 sequence reads: CASSLALYGYTF. DNA for the CDR3: TGTGCCAGCAGTTTGGCTCTCTATGGCTACACCTTC.

This chain connects TRBV28 to TRBJ1-2; D is undetermined. The CDR3 is 12 amino acids. V lost 2 bases, J lost 7 bases, and 8 bases lay in between. Per germline, CDR1 MDHEN and CDR2 SYDVKM. The CDR3 DNA sequence: TGTGCCAGCAGTTTAATCGGGGTTGGCTACACCTTC. Translated: CASSLIGVGYTF.

V usage is TRBV5-6 and J usage is TRBJ1-5; maybe TRBD1 (6 bases). The length of the CDR3 is 15 residues. From germline, CDR1 is SGHDT and CDR2 YYEEEE. Trimming removed 4 bases at V and 2 bases at J, with 13 bases between. The CDR3 DNA reads as TGTGCCAGCAGCCCCATAGGGGGACGCAATCAGCCCCAGCATTTT. Translation gives CASSPIGGRNQPQHF. The variable domain in full, completed from reference TRBV5-6 and TRBJ1-5, reads DAGVTQSPTHLIKTRGQQVTLRCSPKSGHDTVSWYQQALGQGPQFIFQYYEEEERQRGNFPDRFSGHQFPNYSSELNVNALLLGDSALYLCASSPIGGRNQPQHFGDGTRLSIL.

With regard to this clone: With only one base between it and a far larger clone, this is likely a read error. V gene TRBV7-9 combines with J gene TRBJ2-2; D is unresolved. Trimming left V 2 bases short and J 1 base short, with 5 bases between. Germline CDR1 reads SEHNR; CDR2 reads FQNEAQ (reference sequence). The CDR3 is 14 amino acids. The CDR3 spells CASSLLGNTGELFF. CDR3 coding DNA: TGTGCCAGCAGCTTATTGGGGAACACCGGGGAGCTGTTTTTT.

The chain uses TRBV5-4 and TRBJ2-5; 14 nucleotides align to TRBD2. The CDR3 has 16 amino acids. CDR1 is SGHNT, CDR2 YYREEE, per germline (reference sequence). The trim removed 4 bases at V and 5 bases at J, leaving 7 bases unmatched. CDR3: CASSPGLAGETETQYF. The CDR3 bases are TGTGCCAGCAGCCCGGGACTAGCGGGAGAAACCGAGACCCAGTACTTC.

The gene calls are TRBV27 and TRBJ2-2; unclear D gene. The germline CDR1 and CDR2 sequences are MNHEY and SMNVEV (reference sequence). CDR3 size: 15 residues. V lost 4 bases and J lost 0, with 9 bases in between. CDR3 DNA: TGTGCCAGCAGTTACGACATAACGAACACCGGGGAGCTGTTTTTT. Translating it yields CASSYDITNTGELFF.

The chain uses TRBV28 and TRBJ2-7; D not resolved. Germline lookup yields CDR1 MDHEN and CDR2 SYDVKM. The CDR3 consists of 14 residues. V lost 0 bases, J lost 2 bases, and 8 bases lay in between. This CDR3 reads CASSLWGKPYEQYF. CDR3 DNA sequence: TGTGCCAGCAGTTTATGGGGCAAACCCTACGAGCAGTACTTC.

The chain recombines TRBV2 with TRBJ2-7; D gene uncertain. CDR3 size: 14 residues. Germline V gives CDR1 SNHLY, CDR2 FYNNEI. Deletions cut 7 bases from V and 0 bases from J, with 13 bases between. CDR3 loop: CASTLGSSSYEQYF. The DNA of the CDR3 is TGTGCCAGCACCCTAGGCAGCAGCTCCTACGAGCAGTACTTC.

The V and J genes are TRBV7-2 and TRBJ2-7; D ambiguous. CDR3 length equals 14 residues. Trimming left V 5 bases short and J 2 bases short, with 13 bases between. CDR1 and CDR2 (germline): SGHTA, FQGNSA. In nucleotides, the CDR3 is TGTGCCAGCAGCCCTGATTGGGCCGCCTACGAGCAGTACTTC. Translated, it gives CASSPDWAAYEQYF.

This chain uses TRBV18 with TRBJ1-1; possibly TRBD1 for D (5 bases). Germline CDR1 and CDR2: KGHSH and LQKENI. V was shortened by 5 bases and J by 0 bases, with 10 bases between the two germline ends. CDR3 length: 14 residues. CDR3 protein: CASSMEGMNTEAFF. The CDR3 bases are TGTGCCAGCTCAATGGAGGGGATGAACACTGAAGCTTTCTTT.